This T cell receptor (beta chain) originates from a study of blood T cell repertoires in COVID-19. Looking at the study overall: COVID-19 samples, acute and convalescent, were from the United States, Italy and Spain. T cells, B-cell-depleted T cells, or PBMCs supplied cDNA or gDNA.

In the original analysis: It was from reference gene primer amplification that nucleated cell counts were estimated. TCRdb keeps only in-frame clones here, not all; method: immunoSEQ multiplex PCR. V, J and clone size were drawn from that table, and D and trimming were deduced from the DNA. The sample yields over 250,000 clones, 83% seen once. CDR1 is MNHEY, CDR2 SVGAGI, per germline. The CDR3 runs to 14 residues. J was trimmed by 5 bases and V by 8 bases; bases with no gene match: 10. This clone was observed a single time. The sample taken for sequencing was peripheral blood. This sequence originates from a woman between 45 and 65 years old who had recovered from COVID-19. This sequence joins TRBV6-5 and TRBJ1-2; 8 positions match TRBD1. The CDR3 DNA reads as TGTGCCAGCGGTTCCAAGACAGGGGAATATGGCTACACCTTC. It yields the protein CASGSKTGEYGYTF.